These 10 T cell receptor beta chains were all obtained from the same sample, sequenced in a study of CD8 T cells in ankylosing spondylitis. TCRdb used MiXCR to reprocess the 5' RACE reads, holding one entry per CDR3 protein. The repertoire has some 300,000 distinct CDR3 sequences, around 21% of them found once; the top ten carry 3% to 4%. The sequenced sample was blood, either unsorted or a sorted T cell fraction (not recorded which). The receptors come from a female donor with ankylosing spondylitis or in good health (not recorded which).

The chain uses TRBV6-1 and TRBJ1-2; perhaps TRBD1 as D (6 bases). Germline lookup yields CDR1 MNHNS and CDR2 SASEGT. The length of the CDR3 is 13 residues. Trimming stripped 8 bases from V and 12 bases from J, with 22 bases between. CDR3: CASGGPAKVINTF. CDR3 sequence (DNA): TGTGCCAGCGGGGGGCCAGCCAAAGTGATCAACACCTTC.

This clonotype was seen a few times. This rearrangement joins TRBV7-8 to TRBJ1-6, with D hard to call. Trimming took off 3 bases at V and 6 bases at J, with 3 bases between the two ends. The germline V gene has CDR1 SGHVS and CDR2 FQNEAQ. The CDR3 consists of 12 residues. The CDR3 nucleotides are TGTGCCAGCAGCTTCCGTAATTCACCCCTCCACTTT. This sequence encodes CASSFRNSPLHF.

The chain employs TRBV6-1 and TRBJ1-2, with D perhaps matching TRBD1 (5 bases). Germline V gene lookup returns CDR1 MNHNS and CDR2 SASEGT. The germline V and J ends were trimmed by 11 bases and 7 bases, with 20 bases remaining between them. CDR3 length: 13 amino acids. The CDR3 DNA follows: TGTGCCGGCCGGGACCTAGGAGCTGGTGGCTACACCTTC. It translates to CAGRDLGAGGYTF.

Worth noting for this clonotype: A much larger clone sits a single nucleotide away, making a read error possible. V is TRBV12-3 or TRBV12-4 and J is TRBJ2-1, with TRBD2 matching over 10 bases. The CDR3 loop spans 15 amino acids. In DNA, the CDR3 is TGTGCCAGCACTGAATCGGGACTAGCGAACAATGAGCAGTCCTTC. This translates into CASTESGLANNEQSF.

Only a few counts were recorded for this clonotype. The CDR3 DNA sequence: TGTGCCAGCAGCTTAGCGGGGATCCCCTACAATGAGCAGTTCTTC. Translated, it gives CASSLAGIPYNEQFF. The chain links TRBV7-8 to TRBJ2-1; the D is unclear. The V and J ends lost 0 bases and 2 bases respectively, with 8 bases between them. Looked up from germline, CDR1 is SGHVS and CDR2 is FQNEAQ. The CDR3 loop spans 15 amino acids.

This clonotype was seen only a few times. The chain uses TRBV7-2 and TRBJ2-1, with D possibly being TRBD2 (5 bases). Germline loops: CDR1 SGHTA, CDR2 FQGNSA. Trimming cost V 1 base and J 1 base, with 11 bases left between them. CDR3 size: 16 residues. The CDR3 sequence is CASSLVSSGSYNEQFF. Here the CDR3 DNA reads TGTGCCAGCAGCTTAGTCTCCAGCGGATCCTACAATGAGCAGTTCTTC.

Only a few counts were recorded for this clonotype. The chain has TRBV4-3 and TRBJ2-7; D is possibly TRBD1 (6 bases). Trimming removed 3 bases at V and 3 bases at J, with 12 bases between. Germline lookup yields CDR1 LGHNA and CDR2 YSLEER. The CDR3 spans 14 residues. CDR3 sequence (DNA): TGCGCCAGCAGCCAGGTCACAGGGTTCTACGAGCAGTACTTC. It codes for CASSQVTGFYEQYF.

This clonotype turned up a few times. The chain is built from TRBV6-2 or TRBV6-3 and TRBJ2-7; 8 nucleotides agree with TRBD1. V was clipped by 6 bases and J by 4 bases; unmatched bases: 8. Germline assignment: CDR1 MNHEY and CDR2 SVGEGT. The CDR3 spans 14 residues. The CDR3 loop reads CASSRPRGLYEQYF. The CDR3 bases are TGTGCCAGCAGCCGACCCAGGGGGCTGTACGAGCAGTACTTC.

This clonotype was found many times. The CDR3 loop reads CSVIRDTTYEQYF. DNA of the CDR3: TGCAGCGTGATCCGGGACACTACCTACGAGCAGTACTTC. The V call is TRBV29-1, the J call TRBJ2-7, with D maybe TRBD1 (6 bases). The CDR3 spans 13 residues. V dropped 6 bases and J dropped 2 bases, with 14 bases sitting between them. Germline V CDR1 and CDR2: SQVTM, ANQGSEA.

This clonotype was seen at least ten times. This sequence joins TRBV24-1 and TRBJ2-2; D gene uncertain. The V gene lost 4 bases and the J gene lost 8 bases, with 16 bases spanning the gap. Germline V gene lookup returns CDR1 KGHDR and CDR2 SFDVKD. The CDR3 totals 15 residues. CDR3 coding DNA: TGTGCCACCAGTGACCAACCCCTGTCTTGGGGGGAGCTGTTTTTT. It encodes CATSDQPLSWGELFF.